Below, one T cell receptor beta chain is given with its context. These data are taken from a study of blood T cell repertoires in COVID-19. Germline V gives CDR1 LNHDA, CDR2 SQIVND (reference sequence). V lost 3 bases and J lost 2; bases outside the gene matches: 13. The CDR3 covers 19 residues. Produced via immunoSEQ multiplex PCR; TCRdb's table is partial and in-frame only. The sample shows about 170,000 clones, roughly nine tenths of them seen only once. The sequenced material came from peripheral blood. The gene calls are TRBV19 and TRBJ1-5, with 10 bases that match TRBD1. This clonotype was obtained from a woman aged 55-70 years with COVID-19, enrolled during active disease. CDR3 protein: CASSINWDRGEGGNQPQHF. In DNA form, the CDR3 reads TGTGCCAGTAGTATCAATTGGGACAGGGGCGAAGGGGGCAATCAGCCCCAGCATTTT.